The 26 T cell receptor beta chains given below trace back to one sample, sequenced in a study of shared clonotypes between healthy human individuals. Produced via immunoSEQ multiplex PCR; TCRdb's table is partial and in-frame only. The sample yields over a million clones, roughly 96% seen once. The specimen was naive CD4+ T cells sorted from blood. The subset here: CD45RA+ positively selected. Receptor source: a man aged 25-45 years in good health.

The chain links TRBV7-8 to TRBJ2-1, with TRBD2 matching over 11 bases. V lost 0 bases, J lost 0 bases, and 4 bases stayed unmatched. Germline V CDR1 and CDR2: SGHVS, FQNEAQ. This CDR3 has 18 amino acids. CDR3 protein: CASSLAKLAGVSYNEQFF. The CDR3 bases are TGTGCCAGCAGCTTAGCGAAACTAGCGGGAGTCTCCTACAATGAGCAGTTCTTC.

The rearrangement links TRBV29-1 to TRBJ1-4; 8 nucleotides match TRBD1. The CDR3 has 16 amino acids. Looked up from germline, CDR1 is SQVTM and CDR2 is ANQGSEA. Trimming cost V 2 bases and J 8 bases; bases outside gene matches: 13. CDR3 DNA: TGCAGCGTTGAAAGGGGCCAGGGGGCGGTAGGCGAAAAACTGTTTTTT. It translates to CSVERGQGAVGEKLFF.

This sequence joins TRBV6-4 and TRBJ1-2; TRBD1 aligns across 11 bases. This CDR3 contains 16 residues. Germline V CDR1 and CDR2: MRHNA, SNTAGT. The ends lost 4 bases at V and 7 bases at J; junction bases unmatched: 11. The CDR3 DNA sequence: TGTGCCAGCAGTGCCTTACCCGGACAGGGGGCAGGTGGCTACACCTTC. Translating gives CASSALPGQGAGGYTF.

The CDR3 here is CASSLEDSGANVLTF. CDR3 coding DNA: TGTGCCAGCAGCTTAGAGGACTCTGGGGCCAACGTCCTGACTTTC. The chain combines TRBV11-2 with TRBJ2-6; D is ambiguous. Trimming cost V 0 bases and J 0 bases, with 3 bases left between them. This CDR3 has 15 residues. Germline assignment: CDR1 SGHAT and CDR2 FQNNGV.

Note on this clone: This is likely a read error, given that the CDR3 carries no conserved phenylalanine or tryptophan at its end. The DNA is omitted, as the CDR3 cannot be located on it reliably, and the CDR3 follows TCRdb's listing. The chain employs TRBV5-4 and TRBJ1-1. The CDR3 totals 11 residues, both ends included. Germline CDR1 SGHNT, CDR2 YYREEE (reference sequence). CDR3: CASSLAGGPFE.

Notes on this clone: This sample also contains other DNA sequences that code for the same CDR3. The chain uses TRBV27 and TRBJ1-5, with TRBD1 matching over 7 bases. This CDR3 contains 14 residues. Germline-derived CDR1 and CDR2 are MNHEY and SMNVEV (reference sequence). V trimming: 5 bases; J trimming: 4 bases; junction bases outside the gene matches: 5. As DNA, the CDR3 is TGTGCCAGCAGTCTCCGACAGGGAAATCAGCCCCAGCATTTT. It yields the protein CASSLRQGNQPQHF.

V is TRBV19 and J is TRBJ1-2; D remains unclear. There are 13 residues in the CDR3. Germline CDR1 and CDR2: LNHDA and SQIVND (reference sequence). The ends were cut back, 2 bases at V and 8 bases at J, with 12 bases in the middle. The CDR3 sequence: CASSISRGYGYTF. The CDR3 nucleotides read TGTGCCAGTAGTATATCTCGAGGGTACGGCTACACCTTC. The variable domain in full, with the rest retrieved from reference TRBV19 and TRBJ1-2, is DGGITQSPKYLFRKEGQNVTLSCEQNLNHDAMYWYRQDPGQGLRLIYYSQIVNDFQKGDIAEGYSVSREKKESFPLTVTSAQKNPTAFYLCASSISRGYGYTFGSGTRLTVV.

This clone was seen just once. This sequence joins TRBV7-9 and TRBJ2-5; 7 bases map to TRBD2. The CDR3 has 16 amino acids. V lost 2 bases to trimming and J lost 5 bases; unmatched junction nucleotides: 11. Germline CDR1 reads SEHNR; CDR2 reads FQNEAQ (reference sequence). In DNA form, the CDR3 reads TGTGCCAGCAGCTTACTGATCCTCGGGGGGATTGAGACCCAGTACTTC. Its translation is CASSLLILGGIETQYF.

The chain employs TRBV6-5 and TRBJ1-2; D unresolved. The germline V and J ends were trimmed by 4 bases and 8 bases, with 11 bases remaining between them. The germline CDR1 and CDR2 sequences are MNHEY and SVGAGI. The CDR3 loop spans 12 amino acids. The CDR3 DNA reads as TGTGCCAGCAGTTCACTAAAAAGAGGCTACACCTTC. Amino acid sequence: CASSSLKRGYTF.

The chain carries TRBV6-5 and TRBJ2-1; 9 bases line up with TRBD2. Unmatched junction bases numbered 9, after V lost 6 bases and J lost 9 bases. This CDR3 is 14 amino acids long. CDR1 MNHEY and CDR2 SVGAGI come from the germline V gene. The CDR3 DNA reads as TGTGCCAGCAGGGCTAGCGGGACTGATCGTGAGCAGTTCTTC. Amino acid sequence: CASRASGTDREQFF.

The chain carries TRBV7-2 and TRBJ2-1; no definite D call. Trimming cost V 6 bases and J 2 bases, with 14 bases left between them. CDR3 size: 15 residues. Germline CDR1 SGHTA, CDR2 FQGNSA. DNA of the CDR3: TGTGCCAGCAGACGCAGCTTCGTAACCTACAATGAGCAGTTCTTC. Its protein product is CASRRSFVTYNEQFF. The variable domain in full, completed from reference TRBV7-2 and TRBJ2-1, reads GAGVSQSPSNKVTEKGKDVELRCDPISGHTALYWYRQSLGQGLEFLIYFQGNSAPDKSGLPSDRFSAERTGGSVSTLTIQRTQQEDSAVYLCASRRSFVTYNEQFFGPGTRLTVL.

The chain uses TRBV5-1 and TRBJ2-4, with a tentative D call TRBD1 (5 bases). The CDR3 is 14 amino acids. CDR1 and CDR2 (germline): SGHRS, YFSETQ. Trimming pared 4 bases from V and 2 bases from J, leaving 10 bases between. The CDR3 reads CASSLQVPKNIQYF. CDR3 coding DNA: TGCGCCAGCAGCCTACAGGTTCCCAAAAACATTCAGTACTTC.

CDR3 bases: TGCGCCAGCAGCCAAGATACAGGGGGCGGGGTCACTGAAGCTTTCTTT. This gives the protein CASSQDTGGGVTEAFF. V usage is TRBV4-1 and J usage is TRBJ1-1; 9 bases match TRBD1. Germline CDR1 reads MGHRA; CDR2 reads YSYEKL. The CDR3 sequence is 16 residues long. The V and J ends lost 0 bases and 4 bases, in that order; junction bases with no gene match: 6.

In this sample, this clone turned up once. The rearrangement links TRBV7-3 to TRBJ2-3; the D gene is possibly TRBD2 (7 bases). The CDR3 is 16 amino acids. CDR1 and CDR2 from the germline V gene are SGHTA and FQGTGA. The V end was cut by 4 bases, the J end by 1 base, with 15 bases between. The CDR3 region is CASSSPRGGRTDTQYF. In DNA form, the CDR3 reads TGTGCCAGCAGCTCCCCTAGGGGGGGCCGCACAGATACGCAGTATTTT.

The chain employs TRBV6-1 and TRBJ1-4; TRBD1 matches at 10 bases. V lost 3 bases, J lost 7 bases, and 5 bases stayed unmatched. This CDR3 is 15 amino acids long. CDR1 is MNHNS and CDR2 is SASEGT in the germline V gene. The CDR3 DNA reads TGTGCCAGCAGTGATCCCGGACAGGGGGTTGAAAAACTGTTTTTT. It is translated as CASSDPGQGVEKLFF.

The chain carries TRBV6-5 and TRBJ1-2; no definite D call. V gave up 0 bases and J gave up 8 bases, with 13 bases separating them. The CDR3 consists of 14 residues. Germline CDR1 reads MNHEY; CDR2 reads SVGAGI. Here the CDR3 DNA reads TGTGCCAGCAGTTACTCGAGATTGTCTCAAGGCTACACCTTC. Protein: CASSYSRLSQGYTF.

The rearrangement uses TRBV29-1 and TRBJ2-7, with D uncertain. Germline V gene sequence: CDR1 SQVTM, CDR2 ANQGSEA. V lost 2 bases, J lost 7 bases, and 3 bases lay in between. This CDR3 is 9 amino acids long. The CDR3 here is CSVEKEQYF. The CDR3 nucleotides are TGCAGCGTTGAAAAGGAGCAGTACTTC.

This rearrangement joins TRBV11-2 to TRBJ1-2, with 7 bases that match TRBD1. Germline V gene lookup returns CDR1 SGHAT and CDR2 FQNNGV. The CDR3 extends over 15 amino acids. V lost 7 bases to trimming and J lost 4 bases; unmatched junction nucleotides: 12. The CDR3, as DNA: TGTGCCAGCACCACGGGTGCCGGGACAGCCTATGGCTACACCTTC. Translating gives CASTTGAGTAYGYTF.

V gene TRBV27 combines with J gene TRBJ2-7; the D gene is possibly TRBD2 (6 bases). This CDR3 has 15 residues. Trimming took 5 bases from V and 5 from J, leaving 19 bases between them. The V gene's germline CDR1 is MNHEY and CDR2 SMNVEV (reference sequence). For the CDR3, the DNA is TGTGCCAGCAGTCTACCGGGACTGCCGACGAACGAGCAGTACTTC. Amino acids: CASSLPGLPTNEQYF.

The chain links TRBV9 to TRBJ2-2; 11 positions agree with TRBD1. V trimming: 2 bases; J trimming: 4 bases; junction bases outside the gene matches: 4. The length of the CDR3 is 16 residues. Germline CDR1 is SGDLS and CDR2 is YYNGEE. The CDR3 nucleotides read TGTGCCAGCAGCGTTACCGGGACAGGGGGCACCGGGGAGCTGTTTTTT. Protein product: CASSVTGTGGTGELFF.

V is TRBV7-3 and J is TRBJ2-1, with unresolved D. This CDR3 is 15 amino acids long. The germline CDR1 and CDR2 sequences are SGHTA and FQGTGA. V lost 2 bases, J lost 3 bases, and 11 bases lay in between. The CDR3 nucleotides are TGTGCCAGCAGCTTAGTAAGCTCCGACTACAATGAGCAGTTCTTC. The encoded protein is CASSLVSSDYNEQFF.

The chain joins TRBV7-6 to TRBJ2-3, with 7 bases fitting TRBD2. This CDR3 has 14 residues. J gave up 3 bases and V 0 bases, and 0 bases lay outside the gene matches. Per the germline V gene, CDR1 is SGHVS and CDR2 is FNYEAQ. The CDR3 protein is CASSLARGTDTQYF. CDR3 nucleotides: TGTGCCAGCAGCTTAGCGCGGGGGACAGATACGCAGTATTTT.

The J gene is TRBJ2-5, the V gene TRBV29-1; 12 positions agree with TRBD2. CDR3 size: 17 residues. Germline loops: CDR1 SQVTM, CDR2 ANQGSEA. V lost 5 bases to trimming and J lost 2 bases; unmatched junction nucleotides: 12. The CDR3 spells CSVTGQRGTSGQETQYF. The DNA for the CDR3 is TGCAGCGTTACGGGACAGCGCGGGACTAGCGGGCAAGAGACCCAGTACTTC.

The V and J genes are TRBV18 and TRBJ2-1; unclear D gene. Germline CDR1 reads KGHSH; CDR2 reads LQKENI. Between the trimmed V and J ends, which lost 3 bases and 0 bases, there was a span of 18 bases. CDR3 length: 18 amino acids. CDR3 amino acids: CASSPRQNIEFSYNEQFF. The DNA of the CDR3 is TGTGCCAGCTCACCGAGGCAAAACATAGAATTCTCCTACAATGAGCAGTTCTTC.

The chain couples TRBV7-2 to TRBJ2-5; D call uncertain. The length of the CDR3 is 14 residues. Germline CDR1 is SGHTA and CDR2 is FQGNSA. The ends were cut back, 1 base at V and 4 bases at J, with 10 bases in the middle. Written as DNA, the CDR3 is TGTGCCAGCAGCTTAGTAGGGTGGGGAGAGACCCAGTACTTC. Encoded protein: CASSLVGWGETQYF.

CDR3 nucleotide sequence: TGTGCCAGTAGTCGGCAGGGGCATCAGCCCCAGCATTTT. Translation gives CASSRQGHQPQHF. The rearrangement joins TRBV19 to TRBJ1-5, with a possible D match to TRBD1 (6 bases). Trimming took 5 bases from V and 5 from J, leaving 10 bases between them. Germline loops: CDR1 LNHDA, CDR2 SQIVND (reference sequence). This CDR3 has 13 amino acids.